One and the same sample provided the 28 T cell receptor beta chains below, sequenced in a study of response to subunit inactivated influenza vaccine. TCRdb reprocessed the RT-PCR reads via MiXCR and lists one record per CDR3 protein. The sample carries about 500,000 distinct CDR3 sequences, more than 15% recorded once. The sample consisted of CD4+ T cells sorted from PBMCs, taken about 24 months after vaccination. Receptor source: a man in his fifties or sixties who received an inactivated influenza vaccine.

A few counts support this clonotype. J is TRBJ2-1 and V is TRBV28; TRBD1 or TRBD2 may be the D gene (5 bases each). CDR3 length: 16 residues. The V and J ends lost 7 bases and 5 bases respectively, with 21 bases between them. Germline loops: CDR1 MDHEN, CDR2 SYDVKM. The CDR3 here is CASTRGVWKSNNEQFF. CDR3 DNA sequence: TGTGCCAGCACCCGAGGGGTGTGGAAGAGCAACAATGAGCAGTTCTTC.

In its sample, this clonotype was seen many times. This chain connects TRBV29-1 to TRBJ2-4; TRBD2 might be the D (5 bases). Trimming shortened V by 6 bases and J by 3 bases, and 15 bases separated the two germline ends. Germline CDR1 is SQVTM and CDR2 is ANQGSEA. The CDR3 consists of 14 residues. The CDR3: CSVREPLRKNIQYF. The CDR3 nucleotides are TGCAGCGTCCGGGAACCTCTTCGCAAAAACATTCAGTACTTC.

This clonotype has just a few counts. This rearrangement joins TRBV29-1 to TRBJ2-1, with no clear D. Looked up from germline, CDR1 is SQVTM and CDR2 is ANQGSEA. The germline V and J ends were trimmed by 2 bases and 7 bases, with 9 bases remaining between them. The CDR3 is made up of 12 amino acids. This CDR3 reads CSVERAANEQFF. CDR3 bases: TGCAGCGTTGAACGGGCGGCTAATGAGCAGTTCTTC.

The sample holds a few counts of this clonotype. The genes are TRBV7-9 and TRBJ1-3; D is unclear. The CDR3 contains 14 residues. Trimming cost V 0 bases and J 8 bases, with 11 bases left between them. The V gene's germline CDR1 is SEHNR and CDR2 FQNEAQ (reference sequence). The CDR3 here is CASSLARQVHTIYF. CDR3 sequence (DNA): TGTGCCAGCAGCTTAGCGCGTCAGGTCCACACCATATATTTT.

This sequence joins TRBV20-1 and TRBJ2-7, with a weak D call TRBD2 (5 bases). The germline V and J ends were trimmed by 6 bases and 0 bases, with 15 bases remaining between them. Germline CDR1 DFQATT, CDR2 SNEGSKA (reference sequence). CDR3 size: 14 residues. The CDR3 protein is CSARGAVSSYEQYF. In DNA, the CDR3 is TGCAGTGCCCGGGGAGCGGTGAGCTCCTACGAGCAGTACTTC.

The CDR3 nucleotides are TGCGCCAGCAGCTTGACCTTAAAGCGGGGGGGCCGCACAGATACGCAGTATTTT. This gives the protein CASSLTLKRGGRTDTQYF. The J gene is TRBJ2-3, the V gene TRBV5-1; 10 positions match TRBD2. The V gene end was trimmed by 1 base and the J gene end by 1 base; junction bases not matched to a gene: 9. The CDR3 length is 18 residues. Germline CDR1 and CDR2: SGHRS and YFSETQ.

The genes are TRBV3-1 and TRBJ2-5; D call uncertain. The V gene lost 2 bases and the J gene lost 1 base, with 5 bases spanning the gap. The CDR3 covers 13 residues. CDR1 LGHDT and CDR2 YNNKEL come from the germline V gene (reference sequence). CDR3 sequence: CASSQSSQETQYF. In nucleotides, the CDR3 is TGTGCCAGCAGCCAAAGCTCCCAAGAGACCCAGTACTTC.

As concerns this clonotype: One end of the junction fails to match germline, which may point to a read error. The chain couples TRBV6-1 to TRBJ1-5; D remains unclear. The CDR3 has 14 residues. Germline assignment: CDR1 MNHNS and CDR2 SASEGT. The CDR3 region is CASNLLTSNHPQHF. CDR3 DNA sequence: TGTGCCAGCAACCTTCTGACCTCCAATCATCCCCAGCATTTT.

This clonotype was recorded at least ten times. The rearrangement joins TRBV20-1 to TRBJ2-1; 9 positions match TRBD2. In germline, CDR1 is DFQATT, CDR2 SNEGSKA (reference sequence). After removal of 1 base from V and 8 bases from J, the junction contained 6 bases not matched to a gene. The CDR3 covers 14 residues. CDR3 amino acids: CSARGGSGGDEQFF. CDR3 sequence (DNA): TGCAGTGCTAGAGGGGGTAGCGGGGGCGATGAGCAGTTCTTC.

This clonotype was counted between two and nine times. This chain links TRBV6-5 with TRBJ2-1, with 8 bases lining up with TRBD2. With 3 bases clipped from V and 5 bases from J, the junction kept 6 bases outside the gene matches. CDR1 and CDR2 (germline): MNHEY, SVGAGI. The length of the CDR3 is 15 residues. The CDR3 region is CASSYGGTRDNEQFF. DNA for the CDR3: TGTGCCAGCAGTTATGGCGGGACTAGAGACAATGAGCAGTTCTTC.

There are a few counts of this clonotype. V and J are TRBV6-1 and TRBJ2-7; D could derive from TRBD1 or TRBD2 (6 bases each). V was clipped by 6 bases and J by 4 bases, with 16 bases between them. This CDR3 comprises 14 residues. Germline values: CDR1 MNHNS, CDR2 SASEGT. CDR3 sequence (DNA): TGTGCCAGCAGCCCCCCCGGGGGCGGGTACGAGCAGTACTTC. It codes for CASSPPGGGYEQYF.

The CDR3 DNA sequence: TGTGCCACCAGTGATCCAGTAGCGGGGGGGTACAATGAGCAGTTCTTC. Translation: CATSDPVAGGYNEQFF. The chain joins TRBV24-1 to TRBJ2-1; TRBD2 matches 11 bases. Germline V gene sequence: CDR1 KGHDR, CDR2 SFDVKD. The CDR3 covers 16 residues. Unmatched junction bases numbered 4, after V lost 3 bases and J lost 4 bases.

V gene TRBV6-6 combines with J gene TRBJ1-1; 8 bases align to TRBD1. Germline-derived CDR1 and CDR2 are MNHNY and SVGAGI (reference sequence). CDR3 length: 13 residues. V lost 6 bases to trimming and J lost 1 base; unmatched junction nucleotides: 1. Written as DNA, the CDR3 is TGTGCCAGCAGGGGACAGGCGAACACTGAAGCTTTCTTT. Translated, it gives CASRGQANTEAFF.

V is TRBV5-1 and J is TRBJ1-5; tentative D call: TRBD1 (5 bases). Trimming cost V 3 bases and J 5 bases, with 18 bases left between them. In germline, CDR1 is SGHRS, CDR2 YFSETQ. The CDR3 has 16 residues. CDR3 sequence reads: CASSSNGAGRHQPQHF. The CDR3 region has the DNA TGCGCCAGCAGCTCCAACGGTGCAGGGCGCCATCAGCCCCAGCATTTT.

This clonotype was detected a few times. Written as DNA, the CDR3 is TGCAGCGTTGAATCGGCAGGGAGCGCAGATACGCAGTATTTT. This translates into CSVESAGSADTQYF. V is TRBV29-1 and J is TRBJ2-3; TRBD1 or TRBD2 may be the D gene (5 bases each). Germline assignment: CDR1 SQVTM and CDR2 ANQGSEA. V lost 2 bases and J lost 4, with 13 bases in between. There are 14 residues in the CDR3.

This clonotype was seen more than once but under ten times. The chain couples TRBV6-1 to TRBJ2-2, with D possibly being TRBD1 or TRBD2 (6 bases each). V was cut by 8 bases and J by 7 bases, with 17 bases left in between. Germline-derived CDR1 and CDR2 are MNHNS and SASEGT. This CDR3 has 14 amino acids. CDR3 sequence (DNA): TGTGCCAGCGAGGGACGGGGGCGGGTCGGGGAGCTGTTTTTT. Translating it yields CASEGRGRVGELFF.

The chain has TRBV20-1 and TRBJ2-7; 12 nucleotides line up with TRBD2. CDR3 length equals 19 residues. V was pared by 6 bases and J by 0 bases, with 18 bases of the junction left unmatched. Looked up from germline, CDR1 is DFQATT and CDR2 is SNEGSKA (reference sequence). CDR3 residues: CSAPSRGGLAGTLSYEQYF. The CDR3 DNA follows: TGCAGTGCCCCTAGCAGGGGAGGACTAGCGGGGACGCTCTCCTACGAGCAGTACTTC.

In this sample, this clonotype turned up many times. The rearrangement joins TRBV20-1 to TRBJ2-1, with 9 nucleotides matching TRBD2. CDR3 size: 15 residues. The V and J ends lost 8 bases and 5 bases, in that order; junction bases with no gene match: 13. Germline V gene data show CDR1 as DFQATT and CDR2 as SNEGSKA (reference sequence). As DNA, the CDR3 is TGCAGTCCCGCCTCTGGGTCTAGCGGGGACAATGAGCAGTTCTTC. Encoded protein: CSPASGSSGDNEQFF.

Only a few counts were recorded for this clonotype. The CDR3 DNA sequence: TGCAGTGCGACCGGGACAGTGGGTGAGACCCAGTACTTC. It codes for CSATGTVGETQYF. The chain couples TRBV20-1 to TRBJ2-5; 7 positions match TRBD1. V was pared by 6 bases and J by 5 bases, with 9 bases of the junction left unmatched. The CDR3 is made up of 13 amino acids. The germline V gene encodes CDR1 DFQATT and CDR2 SNEGSKA (reference sequence).

The chain couples TRBV11-1 to TRBJ2-4, with 9 nucleotides matching TRBD1. Trimming cost V 3 bases and J 8 bases; bases outside gene matches: 20. CDR1 and CDR2 (germline): SGHAT, FQDESV (reference sequence). The CDR3 runs 19 residues. The CDR3 DNA follows: TGTGCCAGCAGCTTCCGGGACAGGGAACAACCCGGCTTTCGGGACATTCAGTACTTC. This translates into CASSFRDREQPGFRDIQYF. The whole variable domain, filled in from reference TRBV11-1 and TRBJ2-4, reads EAEVAQSPRYKITEKSQAVAFWCDPISGHATLYWYRQILGQGPELLVQFQDESVVDDSQLPKDRFSAERLKGVDSTLKIQPAELGDSAMYLCASSFRDREQPGFRDIQYFGAGTRLSVL.

In DNA form, the CDR3 reads TGTGCCATCCGAAGGACAGGGAGCACTTGGGAGCAGTACTTC. Translation: CAIRRTGSTWEQYF. The V gene is TRBV6-2 or TRBV6-3, the J gene TRBJ2-7; 8 bases align to TRBD1. From germline, CDR1 is MNHEY and CDR2 SVGEGT. The CDR3 spans 14 residues. Trimming cost V 10 bases and J 7 bases; bases outside gene matches: 15.

J is TRBJ2-3 and V is TRBV29-1, with D possibly being TRBD1 (6 bases). The V end lost 2 bases, the J end lost 0 bases, and 12 bases lay between the germline ends. The V gene's germline CDR1 is SQVTM and CDR2 ANQGSEA. The CDR3 length is 15 residues. CDR3 residues: CSVERGTTSTDTQYF. Here the CDR3 DNA reads TGCAGCGTTGAAAGGGGGACAACTAGCACAGATACGCAGTATTTT.

This chain joins TRBV28 and TRBJ2-7, with D perhaps TRBD2 (6 bases). From germline, CDR1 is MDHEN and CDR2 SYDVKM. The CDR3 has 14 amino acids. Trimming pared 5 bases from V and 2 bases from J, leaving 13 bases between. The CDR3 nucleotides read TGTGCCAGCAGTCGTGGGACTCGCCCCTACGAGCAGTACTTC. This translates into CASSRGTRPYEQYF. Based on the CDR3 plus reference TRBV28 and TRBJ2-7, the full variable domain is DVKVTQSSRYLVKRTGEKVFLECVQDMDHENMFWYRQDPGLGLRLIYFSYDVKMKEKGDIPEGYSVSREKKERFSLILESASTNQTSMYLCASSRGTRPYEQYFGPGTRLTVT.

This clonotype was seen a handful of times. The chain combines TRBV11-2 with TRBJ1-3; the match to TRBD1 covers 10 bases. J gave up 2 bases and V 3 bases, and 1 base lay outside the gene matches. Germline V gene data show CDR1 as SGHAT and CDR2 as FQNNGV. CDR3 length: 15 residues. CDR3 in amino acids: CASSLDRGTGNTIYF. CDR3 nucleotides: TGTGCCAGCAGCTTGGACAGGGGGACTGGAAACACCATATATTTT.

The genes are TRBV20-1 and TRBJ2-7; unclear D gene. Trimming removed 0 bases from V and 4 bases from J, with 10 bases in between. Germline values: CDR1 DFQATT, CDR2 SNEGSKA (reference sequence). The CDR3 covers 13 residues. The CDR3 DNA reads as TGCAGTGCTAGAGATCAACGACAATACGAGCAGTACTTC. It specifies CSARDQRQYEQYF.

The chain recombines TRBV11-1 with TRBJ2-7, with D tentatively TRBD1 (5 bases). The germline V and J ends were trimmed by 4 bases and 0 bases, with 10 bases remaining between them. The germline V gene has CDR1 SGHAT and CDR2 FQDESV (reference sequence). The CDR3 sequence is 14 residues long. The CDR3, as DNA: TGTGCCAGCAGCTCCGACAGAGTCTCCTACGAGCAGTACTTC. Its translation: CASSSDRVSYEQYF.

The count of this clonotype is one. The rearrangement joins TRBV30 to TRBJ2-1; 10 nucleotides align to TRBD2. V lost 3 bases to trimming and J lost 7 bases; unmatched junction nucleotides: 9. The CDR3 spans 15 residues. Germline loops: CDR1 GTSNPN, CDR2 SVGIG (reference sequence). Here the CDR3 reads CAWRGGASGRNEQFF. CDR3 nucleotide sequence: TGTGCCTGGAGGGGGGGGGCTAGCGGGAGAAATGAGCAGTTCTTC.

This clonotype has just a few counts. The rearrangement links TRBV4-2 to TRBJ2-3; D is unresolved. Trimming shortened V by 3 bases and J by 5 bases, and 9 bases separated the two germline ends. Germline-derived CDR1 and CDR2 are LGHNA and YNFKEQ. The CDR3 has 13 residues. CDR3 amino acids: CASSQGPQDTQYF. CDR3 DNA sequence: TGTGCCAGCAGCCAGGGTCCGCAAGATACGCAGTATTTT.